This T cell receptor (beta chain) was recorded in a study of CD8 T cells in ankylosing spondylitis. Germline V gene lookup returns CDR1 MGHDK and CDR2 SYGVNS. Trimming pared 4 bases from V and 0 bases from J, leaving 13 bases between. This CDR3 comprises 16 residues. Concerning this clonotype: Antigen unknown.

MiXCR, applied by TCRdb to the 5' RACE reads, yields one record per CDR3 protein. The table has about 800,000 distinct CDR3 sequences, about 11% seen once; the top ten hold approximately 0.46%. Study-wide findings and caveats: Roughly eight highly homologous variants made up a TCR beta motif that seemed to typify ankylosing spondylitis blood.

The sample comprised blood, either unsorted or a sorted T cell fraction (not recorded which). The source is a male donor with ankylosing spondylitis. This rearrangement joins TRBV25-1 to TRBJ2-1, with D possibly being TRBD1 (5 bases). CDR3 DNA sequence: TGTGCCAGCAGTGGTTGGGGCCCACGCTCCTACAATGAGCAGTTCTTC. It is translated as CASSGWGPRSYNEQFF. Full variable domain (outside the CDR3, taken from reference TRBV25-1 and TRBJ2-1): EADIYQTPRYLVIGTGKKITLECSQTMGHDKMYWYQQDPGMELHLIHYSYGVNSTEKGDLSSESTVSRIRTEHFPLTLESARPSHTSQYLCASSGWGPRSYNEQFFGPGTRLTVL.